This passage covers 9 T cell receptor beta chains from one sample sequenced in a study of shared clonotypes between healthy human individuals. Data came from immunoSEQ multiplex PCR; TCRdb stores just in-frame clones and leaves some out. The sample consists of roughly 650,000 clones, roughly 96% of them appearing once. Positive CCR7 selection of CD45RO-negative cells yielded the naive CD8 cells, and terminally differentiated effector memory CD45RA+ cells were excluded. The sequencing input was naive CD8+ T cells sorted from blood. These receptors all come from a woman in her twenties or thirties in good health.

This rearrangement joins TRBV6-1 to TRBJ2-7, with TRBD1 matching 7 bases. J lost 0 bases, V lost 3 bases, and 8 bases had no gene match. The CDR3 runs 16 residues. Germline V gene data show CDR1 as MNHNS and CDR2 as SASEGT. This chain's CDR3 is CASSEDRYKTSYEQYF. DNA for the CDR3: TGTGCCAGCAGTGAGGACAGGTACAAAACCTCCTACGAGCAGTACTTC.

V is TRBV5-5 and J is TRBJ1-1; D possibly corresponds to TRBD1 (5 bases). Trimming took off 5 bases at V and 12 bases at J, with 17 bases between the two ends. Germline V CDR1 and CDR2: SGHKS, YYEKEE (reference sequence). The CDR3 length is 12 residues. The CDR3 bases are TGTGCCAGCAGTCCCGGAGGGGAACGATCTTTCTTT. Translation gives CASSPGGERSFF.

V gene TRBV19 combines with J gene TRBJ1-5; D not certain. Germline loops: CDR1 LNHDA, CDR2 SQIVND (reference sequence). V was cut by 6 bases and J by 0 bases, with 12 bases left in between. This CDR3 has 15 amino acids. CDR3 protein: CASSLMIGSNQPQHF. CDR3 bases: TGTGCCAGTAGCCTCATGATCGGTAGCAATCAGCCCCAGCATTTT.

CDR3 sequence: CASSLNEGGSMEAFF. The CDR3 DNA is TGTGCCAGCAGCTTAAACGAGGGTGGTTCGATGGAAGCTTTCTTT. The V gene is TRBV7-9, the J gene TRBJ1-1, with D uncertain. CDR3 size: 15 residues. Germline CDR1 reads SEHNR; CDR2 reads FQNEAQ (reference sequence). Trimming pared 2 bases from V and 8 bases from J, leaving 18 bases between.

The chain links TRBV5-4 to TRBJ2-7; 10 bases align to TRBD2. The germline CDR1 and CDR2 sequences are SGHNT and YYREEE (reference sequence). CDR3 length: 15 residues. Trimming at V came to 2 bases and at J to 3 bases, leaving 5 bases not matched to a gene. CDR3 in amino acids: CASSFTSGTLYEQYF. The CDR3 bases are TGTGCCAGCAGCTTTACTAGCGGGACCCTCTACGAGCAGTACTTC.

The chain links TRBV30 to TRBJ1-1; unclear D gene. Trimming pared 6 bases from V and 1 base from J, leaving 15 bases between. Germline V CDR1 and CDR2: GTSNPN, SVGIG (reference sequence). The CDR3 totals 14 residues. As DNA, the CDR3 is TGTGCCTGCTACGATTGGACTGAGAACACTGAAGCTTTCTTT. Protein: CACYDWTENTEAFF.

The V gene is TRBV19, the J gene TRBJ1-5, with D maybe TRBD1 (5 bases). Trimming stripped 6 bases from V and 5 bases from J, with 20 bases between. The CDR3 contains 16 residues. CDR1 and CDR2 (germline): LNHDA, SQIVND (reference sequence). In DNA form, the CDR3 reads TGTGCCAGTAGCCGATTACCAGGGTTGGGAGATCAGCCCCAGCATTTT. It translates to CASSRLPGLGDQPQHF.

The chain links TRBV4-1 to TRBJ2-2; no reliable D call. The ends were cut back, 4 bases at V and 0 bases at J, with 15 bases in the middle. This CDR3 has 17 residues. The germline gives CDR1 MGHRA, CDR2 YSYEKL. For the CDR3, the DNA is TGCGCCAGCAGCCCTGTGTCTTATTGGACGAACACCGGGGAGCTGTTTTTT. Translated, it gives CASSPVSYWTNTGELFF.

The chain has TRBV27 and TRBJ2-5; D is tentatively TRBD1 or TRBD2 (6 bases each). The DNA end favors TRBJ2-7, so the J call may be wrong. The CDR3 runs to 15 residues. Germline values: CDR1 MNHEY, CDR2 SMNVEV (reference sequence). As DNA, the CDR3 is TGTGCCAGCAGTCCATGGGACAAGGAGGGCTACGAGCAGTACTTC. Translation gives CASSPWDKEGYEQYF.